This TCR beta chain was sequenced in a study of regulatory T cells in long-lasting Graves disease. Study as a whole: Graves' cases, newly diagnosed, had used antithyroid drugs under 3 months.

Study results and caveats: Persistent disease favored TRBV28, TRBJ1-2 and TRBJ2-5. Persistent patients shared more public clonotypes (2,741) than newly diagnosed patients (roughly 960).

Investigators prepared the TCR beta libraries by applying iRepertoire HTBI primers and Arm-PCR of CDR3 regions. TCRdb redid the calling of the multiplex PCR reads with MiXCR, one entry per CDR3 protein. The top ten clones hold 22% of a sample with more than 300,000 distinct CDR3 sequences, roughly a sixth of them seen once. This clonotype was detected many times. No antigen is known for it. The time point here: newly diagnosed GD, antithyroid drugs for less than 3 months. The authors made the TCR library using RNA they extracted from PBMCs. V shed 4 bases, J shed 1 base, and the junction held 6 bases outside the gene matches. CDR3 length: 15 amino acids. CDR1 is SNHLY and CDR2 is FYNNEI in the germline V gene.

The source was peripheral blood mononuclear cells (PBMCs), collected at new diagnosis, from a patient treated with antithyroid drugs. The V gene is TRBV2, the J gene TRBJ1-1, with TRBD1 identical over 7 bases. The sequence derives from a female donor with Graves disease. For the CDR3, the DNA is TGTGCCAGCAGTGGAAGAGGGGGCACGAACACTGAAGCTTTCTTT. It yields the protein CASSGRGGTNTEAFF.